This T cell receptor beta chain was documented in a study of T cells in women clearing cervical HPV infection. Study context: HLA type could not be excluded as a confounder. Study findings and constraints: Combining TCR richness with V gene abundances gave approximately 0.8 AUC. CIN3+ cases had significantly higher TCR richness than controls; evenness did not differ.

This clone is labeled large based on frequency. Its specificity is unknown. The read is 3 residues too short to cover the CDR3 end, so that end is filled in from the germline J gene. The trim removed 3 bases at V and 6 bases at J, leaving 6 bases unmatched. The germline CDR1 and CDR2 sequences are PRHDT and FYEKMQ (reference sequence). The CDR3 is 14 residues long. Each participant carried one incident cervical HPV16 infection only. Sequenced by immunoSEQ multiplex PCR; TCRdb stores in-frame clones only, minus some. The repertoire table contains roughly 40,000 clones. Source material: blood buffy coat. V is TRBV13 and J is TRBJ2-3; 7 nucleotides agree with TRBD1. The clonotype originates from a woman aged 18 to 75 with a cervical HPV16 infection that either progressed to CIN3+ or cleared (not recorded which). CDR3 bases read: TGTGCCAGCAGCTTTACAGGGGAAAGCGATACG. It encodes CASSFTGESDT. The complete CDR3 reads CASSFTGESDTQYF.